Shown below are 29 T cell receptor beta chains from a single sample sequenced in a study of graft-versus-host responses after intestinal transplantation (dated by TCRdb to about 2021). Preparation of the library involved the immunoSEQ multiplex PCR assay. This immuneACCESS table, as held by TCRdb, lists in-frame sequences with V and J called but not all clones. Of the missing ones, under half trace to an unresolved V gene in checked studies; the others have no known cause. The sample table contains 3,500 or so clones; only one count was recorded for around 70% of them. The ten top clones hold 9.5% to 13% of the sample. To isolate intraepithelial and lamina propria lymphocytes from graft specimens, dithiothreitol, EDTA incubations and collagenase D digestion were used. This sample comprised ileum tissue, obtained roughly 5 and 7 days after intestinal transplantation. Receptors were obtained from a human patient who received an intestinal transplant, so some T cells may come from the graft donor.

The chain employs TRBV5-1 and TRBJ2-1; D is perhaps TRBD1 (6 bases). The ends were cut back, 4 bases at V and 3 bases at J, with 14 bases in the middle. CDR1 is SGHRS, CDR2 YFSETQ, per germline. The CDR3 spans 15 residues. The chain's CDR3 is CASSTLDRLYNEQFF. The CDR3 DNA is TGCGCCAGCAGCACCTTAGACAGGCTCTACAATGAGCAGTTCTTC.

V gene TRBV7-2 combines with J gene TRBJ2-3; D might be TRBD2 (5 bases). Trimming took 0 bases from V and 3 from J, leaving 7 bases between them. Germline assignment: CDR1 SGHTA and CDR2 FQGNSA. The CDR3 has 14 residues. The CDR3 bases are TGTGCCAGCAGCTTAGCGCGGACTACAGATACGCAGTATTTT. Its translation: CASSLARTTDTQYF.

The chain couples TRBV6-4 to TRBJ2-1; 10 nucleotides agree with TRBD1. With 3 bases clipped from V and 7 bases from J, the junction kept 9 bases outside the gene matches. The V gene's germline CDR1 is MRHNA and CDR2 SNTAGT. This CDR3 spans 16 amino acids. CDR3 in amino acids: CASSEPGTGVRNEQFF. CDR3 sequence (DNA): TGTGCCAGCAGTGAGCCCGGGACAGGGGTACGTAATGAGCAGTTCTTC.

The CDR3 nucleotides are TGTGCCAGCAGCTTCTGGTGTCAGTACCAAGAGACCCAGTACTTC. It yields the protein CASSFWCQYQETQYF. The rearrangement joins TRBV7-4 to TRBJ2-5; D is unclear. The V gene lost 3 bases and the J gene lost 0 bases, with 11 bases spanning the gap. This CDR3 comprises 15 residues. Germline assignment: CDR1 SGHVT and CDR2 SQSDAQ.

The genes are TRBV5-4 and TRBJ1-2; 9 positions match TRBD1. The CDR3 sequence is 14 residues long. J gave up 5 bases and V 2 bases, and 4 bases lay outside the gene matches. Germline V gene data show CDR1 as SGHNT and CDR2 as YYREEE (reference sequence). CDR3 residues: CASSLPGQGYGYTF. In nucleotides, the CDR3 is TGTGCCAGCAGCTTACCGGGACAGGGATATGGCTACACCTTC.

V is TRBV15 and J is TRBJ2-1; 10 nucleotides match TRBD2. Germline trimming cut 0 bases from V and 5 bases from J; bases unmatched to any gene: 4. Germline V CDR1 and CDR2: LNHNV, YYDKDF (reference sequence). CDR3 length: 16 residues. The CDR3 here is CATSRDGLAANNEQFF. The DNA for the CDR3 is TGTGCCACCAGCAGAGATGGACTAGCGGCAAACAATGAGCAGTTCTTC.

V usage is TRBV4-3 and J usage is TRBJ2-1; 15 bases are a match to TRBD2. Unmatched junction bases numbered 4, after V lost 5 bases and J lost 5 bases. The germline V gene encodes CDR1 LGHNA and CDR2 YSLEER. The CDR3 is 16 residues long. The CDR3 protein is CASSSWTSGGDNEQFF. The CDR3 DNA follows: TGCGCCAGCAGCTCCTGGACTAGCGGGGGGGACAATGAGCAGTTCTTC.

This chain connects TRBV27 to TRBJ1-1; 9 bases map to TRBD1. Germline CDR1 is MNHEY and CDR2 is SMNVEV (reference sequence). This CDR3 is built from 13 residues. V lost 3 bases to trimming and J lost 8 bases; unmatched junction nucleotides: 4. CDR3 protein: CASSLDRGIEAFF. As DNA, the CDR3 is TGTGCCAGCAGTTTGGACAGGGGAATCGAAGCTTTCTTT.

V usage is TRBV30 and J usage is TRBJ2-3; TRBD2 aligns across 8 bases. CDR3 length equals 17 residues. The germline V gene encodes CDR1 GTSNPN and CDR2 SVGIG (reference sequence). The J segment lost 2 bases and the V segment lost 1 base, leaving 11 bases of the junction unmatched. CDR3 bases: TGTGCCTGGAGTGGAGGTGCTAGCGGGCCTTACACAGATACGCAGTATTTT. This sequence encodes CAWSGGASGPYTDTQYF.

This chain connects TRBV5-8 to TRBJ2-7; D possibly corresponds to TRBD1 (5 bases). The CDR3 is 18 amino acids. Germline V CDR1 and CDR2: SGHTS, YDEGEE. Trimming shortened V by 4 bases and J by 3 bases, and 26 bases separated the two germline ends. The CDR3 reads CASSPRSATEENYYEQYF. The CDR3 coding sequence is TGTGCCAGCAGCCCAAGGTCGGCGACAGAGGAGAACTACTACGAGCAGTACTTC. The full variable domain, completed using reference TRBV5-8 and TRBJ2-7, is EAGVTQSPTHLIKTRGQQATLRCSPISGHTSVYWYQQALGLGLQFLLWYDEGEERNRGNFPPRFSGRQFPNYSSELNVNALELEDSALYLCASSPRSATEENYYEQYFGPGTRLTVT.

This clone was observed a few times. Written as DNA, the CDR3 is TGTGCCAGCAGTGAAAGAGGGAACACCGGGGAGCTGTTTTTT. This sequence encodes CASSERGNTGELFF. The chain recombines TRBV6-1 with TRBJ2-2; D is uncertain. The ends were cut back, 2 bases at V and 1 base at J, with 5 bases in the middle. The CDR3 covers 14 residues. From germline, CDR1 is MNHNS and CDR2 SASEGT.

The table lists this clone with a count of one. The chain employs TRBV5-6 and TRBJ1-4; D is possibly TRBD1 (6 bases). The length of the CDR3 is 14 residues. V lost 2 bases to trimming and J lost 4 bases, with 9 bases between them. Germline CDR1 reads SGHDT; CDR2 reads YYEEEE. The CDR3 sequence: CASSFGGRNEKLFF. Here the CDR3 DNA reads TGTGCCAGCAGCTTTGGGGGCCGTAATGAAAAACTGTTTTTT.

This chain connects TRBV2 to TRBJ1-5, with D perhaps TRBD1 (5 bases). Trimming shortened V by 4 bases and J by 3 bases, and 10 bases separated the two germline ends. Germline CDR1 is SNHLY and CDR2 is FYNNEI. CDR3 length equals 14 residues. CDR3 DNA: TGTGCCAGCAGTGGGGGACGTAACAATCAGCCCCAGCATTTT. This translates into CASSGGRNNQPQHF.

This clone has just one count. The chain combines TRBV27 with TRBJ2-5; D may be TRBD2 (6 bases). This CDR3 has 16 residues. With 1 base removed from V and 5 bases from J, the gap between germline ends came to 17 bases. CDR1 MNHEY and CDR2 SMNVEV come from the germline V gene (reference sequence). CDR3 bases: TGTGCCAGCAGTTTATGGGGAGCGGCGGGGAGGGAGACCCAGTACTTC. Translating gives CASSLWGAAGRETQYF.

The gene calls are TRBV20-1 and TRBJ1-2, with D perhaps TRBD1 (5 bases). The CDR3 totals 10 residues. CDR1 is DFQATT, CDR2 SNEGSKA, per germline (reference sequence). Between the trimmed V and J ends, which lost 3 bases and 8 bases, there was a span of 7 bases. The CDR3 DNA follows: TGCAGTGCTAGGGGGCACGGCTACACCTTC. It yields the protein CSARGHGYTF.

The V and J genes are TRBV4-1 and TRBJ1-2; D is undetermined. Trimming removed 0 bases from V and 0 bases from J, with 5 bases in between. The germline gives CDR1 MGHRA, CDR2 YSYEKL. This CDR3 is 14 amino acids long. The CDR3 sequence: CASSQDPANYGYTF. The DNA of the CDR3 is TGCGCCAGCAGCCAAGATCCAGCTAACTATGGCTACACCTTC.

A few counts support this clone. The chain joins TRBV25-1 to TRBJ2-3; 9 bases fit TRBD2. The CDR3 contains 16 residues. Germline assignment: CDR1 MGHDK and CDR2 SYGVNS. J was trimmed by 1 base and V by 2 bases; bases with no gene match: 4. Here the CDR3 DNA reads TGTGCCAGCAGTGAAGGCAAGCGGGGGGGCACAGATACGCAGTATTTT. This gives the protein CASSEGKRGGTDTQYF.

This chain's CDR3 is CASSLDVRGALDTQYF. The CDR3 DNA is TGCGCCAGCAGCTTGGATGTAAGGGGGGCCCTCGATACGCAGTATTTT. The genes are TRBV5-1 and TRBJ2-3; either TRBD1 or TRBD2 may fit D (6 bases each). Trimming cost V 0 bases and J 6 bases, with 17 bases left between them. The CDR3 has 16 amino acids. Germline loops: CDR1 SGHRS, CDR2 YFSETQ.

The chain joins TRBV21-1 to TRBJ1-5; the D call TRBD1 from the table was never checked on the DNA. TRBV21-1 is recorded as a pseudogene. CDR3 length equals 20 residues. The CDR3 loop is CASSQDRVESPPTVDQPQHF. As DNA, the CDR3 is TGTGCCAGCAGCCAGGACAGGGTGGAGAGTCCTCCTACCGTGGATCAGCCCCAGCATTTT.

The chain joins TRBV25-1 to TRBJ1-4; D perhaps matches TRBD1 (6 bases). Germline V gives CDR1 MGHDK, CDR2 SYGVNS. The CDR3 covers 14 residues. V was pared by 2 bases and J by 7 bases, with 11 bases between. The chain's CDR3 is CASSEKDSFEKLFF. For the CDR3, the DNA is TGTGCCAGCAGTGAAAAGGACAGTTTTGAAAAACTGTTTTTT.

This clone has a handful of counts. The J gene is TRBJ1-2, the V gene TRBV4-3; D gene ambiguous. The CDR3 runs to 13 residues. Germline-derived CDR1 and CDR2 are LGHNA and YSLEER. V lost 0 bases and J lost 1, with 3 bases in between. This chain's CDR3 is CASSQDNNYGYTF. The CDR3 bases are TGCGCCAGCAGCCAAGACAATAACTATGGCTACACCTTC.

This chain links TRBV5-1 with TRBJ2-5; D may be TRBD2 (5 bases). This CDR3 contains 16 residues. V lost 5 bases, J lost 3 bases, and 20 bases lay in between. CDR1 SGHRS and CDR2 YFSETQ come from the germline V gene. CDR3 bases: TGCGCCAGCAGATTTCGGGGAACGGGCGTCGAAGAGACCCAGTACTTC. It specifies CASRFRGTGVEETQYF.

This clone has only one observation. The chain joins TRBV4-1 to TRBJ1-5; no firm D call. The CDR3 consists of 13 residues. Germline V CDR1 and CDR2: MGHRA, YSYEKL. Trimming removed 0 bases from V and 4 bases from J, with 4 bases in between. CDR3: CASSQDPNQPQHF. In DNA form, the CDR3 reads TGCGCCAGCAGCCAAGATCCAAATCAGCCCCAGCATTTT.

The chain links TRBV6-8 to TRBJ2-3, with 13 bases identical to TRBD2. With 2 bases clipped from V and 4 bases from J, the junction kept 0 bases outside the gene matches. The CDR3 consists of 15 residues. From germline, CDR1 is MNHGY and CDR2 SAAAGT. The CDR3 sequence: CASSYTSGGADTQYF. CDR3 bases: TGTGCCAGCAGTTACACTAGCGGGGGGGCAGATACGCAGTATTTT.

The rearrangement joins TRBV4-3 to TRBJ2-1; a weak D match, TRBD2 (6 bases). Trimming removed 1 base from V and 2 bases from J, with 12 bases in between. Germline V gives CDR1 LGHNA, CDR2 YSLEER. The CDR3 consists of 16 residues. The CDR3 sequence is CASSQGLVVTYNEQFF. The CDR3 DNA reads TGCGCCAGCAGCCAAGGACTAGTTGTTACCTACAATGAGCAGTTCTTC.

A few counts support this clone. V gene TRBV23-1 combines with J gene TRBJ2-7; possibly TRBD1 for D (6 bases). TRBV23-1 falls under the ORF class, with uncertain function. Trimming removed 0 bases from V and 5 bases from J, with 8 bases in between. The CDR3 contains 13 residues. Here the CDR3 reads CASSQSGADEQYF. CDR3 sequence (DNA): TGCGCCAGCAGTCAATCGGGGGCAGACGAGCAGTACTTC.

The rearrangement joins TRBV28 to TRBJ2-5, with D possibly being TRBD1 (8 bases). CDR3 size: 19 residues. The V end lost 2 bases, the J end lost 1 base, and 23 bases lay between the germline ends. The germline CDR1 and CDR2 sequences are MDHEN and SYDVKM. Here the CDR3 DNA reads TGTGCCAGCAGTTTAGTGATACAGGGGGGGGGCCAGGTCCAAGAGACCCAGTACTTC. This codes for CASSLVIQGGGQVQETQYF.

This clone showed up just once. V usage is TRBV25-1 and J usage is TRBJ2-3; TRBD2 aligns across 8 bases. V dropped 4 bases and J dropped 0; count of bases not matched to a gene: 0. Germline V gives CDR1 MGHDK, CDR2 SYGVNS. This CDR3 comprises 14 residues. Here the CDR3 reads CASSASGSTDTQYF. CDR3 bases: TGTGCCAGCAGTGCTAGCGGGAGCACAGATACGCAGTATTTT.

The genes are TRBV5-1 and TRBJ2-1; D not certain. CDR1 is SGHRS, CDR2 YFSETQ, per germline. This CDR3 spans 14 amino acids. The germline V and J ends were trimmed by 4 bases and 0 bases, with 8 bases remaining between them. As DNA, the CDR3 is TGCGCCAGCAGCCTGACGGGCTCCTACAATGAGCAGTTCTTC. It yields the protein CASSLTGSYNEQFF.